This T cell receptor beta chain is drawn from a study of blood T cell repertoires in COVID-19. Method: immunoSEQ multiplex PCR; TCRdb's copy keeps in-frame clones and lacks some. The table includes a few hundred thousand clones, roughly 84% detected once. Those designated as exposed participants met a COVID-19 case within 2 weeks before study entry. The sequence was collected from a woman between 18 and 30 years old who had been exposed to COVID-19. Sequenced input: PBMCs or T cells enriched from blood (not recorded which).

CDR3 in DNA: TGTGCCAGCAGTTTATCTAAGACAAATAGCAATCAGCCCCAGCATTTT. Amino acid sequence: CASSLSKTNSNQPQHF. This chain links TRBV27 with TRBJ1-5; the D is unclear. CDR1 and CDR2 from the germline V gene are MNHEY and SMNVEV (reference sequence). CDR3 size: 16 residues. V lost 0 bases to trimming and J lost 0 bases, with 9 bases between them.